The next 2 T cell receptor beta chains were all read from a single sample in a study of blood T cell repertoires in COVID-19. Sequenced by immunoSEQ multiplex PCR; TCRdb stores in-frame clones only, minus some. The data hold about 220,000 clones, with around 80% observed a single time. Input material: peripheral blood. The receptor source for this set is a man over 45 with active or convalescent COVID-19.

The gene calls are TRBV19 and TRBJ1-1, with 7 bases identical to TRBD1. This CDR3 is built from 17 residues. V lost 0 bases, J lost 0 bases, and 7 bases stayed unmatched. Looked up from germline, CDR1 is LNHDA and CDR2 is SQIVND (reference sequence). CDR3 residues: CASSIDVTGWMNTEAFF. The CDR3 DNA reads TGTGCCAGTAGTATAGATGTGACAGGGTGGATGAACACTGAAGCTTTCTTT.

The chain carries TRBV12-3 or TRBV12-4 and TRBJ2-3; D gene unclear. V was clipped by 8 bases and J by 2 bases, with 11 bases between them. There are 13 residues in the CDR3. The CDR3 coding sequence is TGTGCCAGCTGTGCGAGGATCACAGATACGCAGTATTTT. It is translated as CASCARITDTQYF.